This TCR beta chain was documented in a study of immune evolution from preneoplasia to lung adenocarcinoma. General study points: Highest clonality occurred in KRAS-mutant, not EGFR-mutant or double wild-type, nodules.

Sequencing used immunoSEQ multiplex PCR; TCRdb keeps in-frame clones, though not all of them. The table lists about 9,400 clones, around 91% of them singletons. Regarding this clone: Antigen specificity is unknown.

Sequences were obtained from FFPE invasive lung adenocarcinoma tissue. The TCR originated in an older person with invasive lung adenocarcinoma.

CDR3 sequence (DNA): TGTGCCAGCAGCGCGACCGGGGTCTCCTACGAGCAGTACTTC. Its translation is CASSATGVSYEQYF. The chain employs TRBV9 and TRBJ2-7; D might be TRBD2 (5 bases). V lost 3 bases and J lost 0, with 10 bases in between. Germline V gives CDR1 SGDLS, CDR2 YYNGEE. CDR3 length: 14 residues.